One and the same sample provided the 9 T cell receptor beta chains below, sequenced in a study of patients and donors after allogeneic stem cell transplantation. In TCRdb, the RT-PCR reads were re-called with MiXCR into one record per CDR3 protein. Of tens of thousands of distinct CDR3 sequences in the sample, roughly 52% were seen once. Source material: blood, either unsorted or a sorted T cell fraction (not recorded which). The source is a human donor who was either an allogeneic HSCT recipient or a stem cell or donor lymphocyte infusion donor (not recorded which). It is not recorded whose cells these are; they may come from a transplant donor.

The chain carries TRBV6-5 and TRBJ2-5, with 9 positions matching TRBD1. Germline CDR1 and CDR2: MNHEY and SVGAGI. The CDR3 extends over 15 amino acids. The V gene end was trimmed by 6 bases and the J gene end by 5 bases; junction bases not matched to a gene: 10. CDR3 DNA sequence: TGTGCCAGCAGAGACGTGGACAGGGGTATGGAGACCCAGTACTTC. This translates into CASRDVDRGMETQYF.

This clonotype came up a few times. J is TRBJ1-2 and V is TRBV7-9, with D possibly matching TRBD1 (5 bases). V lost 0 bases and J 0 bases, leaving 11 bases between the germline ends. The CDR3 covers 16 residues. Germline CDR1 SEHNR, CDR2 FQNEAQ (reference sequence). Here the CDR3 reads CASSLARDITNYGYTF. The DNA for the CDR3 is TGTGCCAGCAGCTTAGCCAGGGATATCACTAACTATGGCTACACCTTC.

This chain connects TRBV9 to TRBJ1-1; D gene uncertain. V lost 2 bases and J lost 0, with 8 bases in between. Germline V gene lookup returns CDR1 SGDLS and CDR2 YYNGEE. CDR3 length: 14 amino acids. The CDR3 region has the DNA TGTGCCAGCAGCGTCTCGACGGTGAACACTGAAGCTTTCTTT. It translates to CASSVSTVNTEAFF.

The chain joins TRBV6-5 to TRBJ2-2; D is unresolved. The V end was cut by 0 bases, the J end by 2 bases, with 16 bases between. Germline-derived CDR1 and CDR2 are MNHEY and SVGAGI. This CDR3 is built from 18 residues. CDR3: CASSYSYDTNRNTGELFF. As DNA, the CDR3 is TGTGCCAGCAGTTACTCTTATGACACAAATCGAAACACCGGGGAGCTGTTTTTT.

The V and J genes are TRBV28 and TRBJ1-2, with 8 bases matching TRBD1. CDR3 size: 14 residues. J was trimmed by 6 bases and V by 6 bases; bases with no gene match: 9. Germline V CDR1 and CDR2: MDHEN, SYDVKM. The CDR3 is CASRPTDRVDGYTF. In nucleotides, the CDR3 is TGTGCCAGCAGACCCACGGACAGGGTAGATGGCTACACCTTC.

There are a few counts of this clonotype. DNA of the CDR3: TGTGCCAGCAGTTCTCGTAACACTGAAGCTTTCTTT. It encodes CASSSRNTEAFF. This chain joins TRBV12-3 or TRBV12-4 and TRBJ1-1; D gene uncertain. The CDR3 contains 12 residues. The germline V and J ends were trimmed by 4 bases and 2 bases, with 5 bases remaining between them.

This chain links TRBV7-9 with TRBJ1-2; 7 bases align to TRBD1. Losses at the gene ends were 6 bases for V and 7 bases for J; bases not matched to a gene: 5. The CDR3 loop spans 12 amino acids. Germline V gene sequence: CDR1 SEHNR, CDR2 FQNEAQ (reference sequence). CDR3 DNA: TGTGCCAGCAGTTCGACAGGGCCTGGCTACACCTTC. Translating gives CASSSTGPGYTF.

The chain joins TRBV27 to TRBJ1-2, with TRBD1 matching over 9 bases. The CDR3 runs to 15 residues. Trimming at V came to 11 bases and at J to 8 bases, leaving 18 bases not matched to a gene. CDR1 and CDR2 from the germline V gene are MNHEY and SMNVEV (reference sequence). The CDR3 is CASAGIGDRESGYTF. In DNA, the CDR3 is TGTGCCTCAGCAGGGATTGGGGACAGGGAATCCGGCTACACCTTC.

The sample holds a few counts of this clonotype. The chain is built from TRBV19 and TRBJ1-1; D is perhaps TRBD1 (6 bases). This CDR3 is 14 amino acids long. Germline CDR1 and CDR2: LNHDA and SQIVND (reference sequence). V was clipped by 4 bases and J by 1 base, with 10 bases between them. The CDR3 coding sequence is TGTGCCAGTAGTACAGACAGGAGGAACACTGAAGCTTTCTTT. Translating it yields CASSTDRRNTEAFF. Filled out from reference TRBV19 and TRBJ1-1, the complete variable domain reads DGGITQSPKYLFRKEGQNVTLSCEQNLNHDAMYWYRQDPGQGLRLIYYSQIVNDFQKGDIAEGYSVSREKKESFPLTVTSAQKNPTAFYLCASSTDRRNTEAFFGQGTRLTVV.